Presented here are 11 T cell receptor beta chains from one specimen sequenced in a study of cytomegalovirus exposure and HLA in healthy donors (dated by TCRdb to about 2017). The library relied on the immunoSEQ multiplex PCR assay. For the multiplex PCR, a mixture combining 60 forward primers for TCR Vbeta segments and 13 reverse primers for TCR Jbeta segments was used. TCRdb limited this immuneACCESS table to in-frame rearrangements with V and J called. A share of clones is missing; checked studies link under half to unresolved V genes, and the rest is unexplained. For this sample there are more than 100,000 clones; around 78% appear just once. 1.5% of the sample lies in the top ten. Sequencing was done on a sample of PBMCs. All receptors come from a man aged 35 to 55 in good health and CMV-seronegative.

V is TRBV30 and J is TRBJ1-2; weak D call: TRBD1 (5 bases). Trimming removed 7 bases at V and 5 bases at J, with 20 bases between. This CDR3 has 14 amino acids. From germline, CDR1 is GTSNPN and CDR2 SVGIG (reference sequence). CDR3 region: CASPAGKVPYGYTF. As DNA, the CDR3 is TGTGCCTCCCCGGCAGGGAAGGTCCCTTATGGCTACACCTTC.

In regard to this clone: At one end the junction does not follow the germline gene, possibly because of a read error. V usage is TRBV7-8 and J usage is TRBJ2-3, with 7 bases fitting TRBD2. This CDR3 has 16 residues. Per germline, CDR1 SGHVS and CDR2 FQNEAQ. CDR3 in amino acids: CASSLAPRGSTDAQYF. CDR3 bases: TGTGCCAGCAGCTTAGCTCCGCGGGGGAGCACAGATGCGCAGTATTTT. The full variable domain, completed using reference TRBV7-8 and TRBJ2-3, is GAGVSQSPRYKVAKRGQDVALRCDPISGHVSLFWYQQALGQGPEFLTYFQNEAQLDKSGLPSDRFFAERPEGSVSTLKIQRTQQEDSAVYLCASSLAPRGSTDAQYFGPGTRLTVL.

The V call is TRBV20-1, the J call TRBJ2-7; no clear D gene. Germline assignment: CDR1 DFQATT and CDR2 SNEGSKA (reference sequence). V shed 3 bases and J shed 5 bases, with 8 bases lying between them. The CDR3 runs 11 residues. The CDR3 loop is CSASVVNEQYF. The CDR3 nucleotides read TGCAGTGCTAGTGTCGTAAACGAGCAGTACTTC.

About this clone itself: The sample carries other DNA sequences with the same CDR3. The CDR3 here is CASSSPTSVQETQYF. The CDR3, as DNA: TGTGCCAGCAGTTCTCCGACCAGCGTGCAAGAGACCCAGTACTTC. The gene calls are TRBV28 and TRBJ2-5; D gene unclear. V was clipped by 4 bases and J by 2 bases, with 14 bases between them. Germline values: CDR1 MDHEN, CDR2 SYDVKM. This CDR3 has 15 residues. Full variable domain (outside the CDR3, taken from reference TRBV28 and TRBJ2-5): DVKVTQSSRYLVKRTGEKVFLECVQDMDHENMFWYRQDPGLGLRLIYFSYDVKMKEKGDIPEGYSVSREKKERFSLILESASTNQTSMYLCASSSPTSVQETQYFGPGTRLLVL.

The V call is TRBV6-6, the J call TRBJ2-7; 12 bases match TRBD2. V shed 4 bases, J shed 3 bases, and the junction held 4 bases outside the gene matches. The CDR3 has 15 residues. The V gene's germline CDR1 is MNHNY and CDR2 SVGAGI (reference sequence). CDR3 region: CASSSLAGGLYEQYF. The CDR3 nucleotides read TGTGCCAGCAGTTCACTAGCGGGAGGCCTCTACGAGCAGTACTTC.

The J gene is TRBJ2-3, the V gene TRBV7-3, with D unclear. Germline V gene sequence: CDR1 SGHTA, CDR2 FQGTGA. Trimming removed 4 bases at V and 5 bases at J, with 10 bases between. The CDR3 runs 13 residues. CDR3 in DNA: TGTGCCAGCAGCTGGTCCCCCGGAGATACGCAGTATTTT. Amino acid sequence: CASSWSPGDTQYF. Together with reference TRBV7-3 and TRBJ2-3, the CDR3 gives the full variable domain: GAGVSQTPSNKVTEKGKYVELRCDPISGHTALYWYRQSLGQGPEFLIYFQGTGAADDSGLPNDRFFAVRPEGSVSTLKIQRTERGDSAVYLCASSWSPGDTQYFGPGTRLTVL.

By frequency in the sample, this clone is medium-sized (0.01 to 0.1%). This chain connects TRBV6-5 to TRBJ2-7; 8 bases are a match to TRBD1. The CDR3 consists of 15 residues. Germline CDR1 MNHEY, CDR2 SVGAGI. Trimming took 2 bases from V and 6 from J; bases not matched to a gene: 9. The CDR3 reads CASSYGTDRGGEQYF. CDR3 DNA: TGTGCCAGCAGTTACGGAACCGACAGGGGTGGCGAGCAGTACTTC.

The J gene is TRBJ1-1, the V gene TRBV6-1, with D maybe TRBD1 (5 bases). V was shortened by 7 bases and J by 1 base, with 16 bases between the two germline ends. This CDR3 is built from 15 residues. Germline CDR1 and CDR2: MNHNS and SASEGT. The CDR3: CASITSPGGNTEAFF. The CDR3 DNA reads as TGTGCCAGCATCACCTCACCGGGGGGGAACACTGAAGCTTTCTTT.

The chain combines TRBV9 with TRBJ2-3; tentatively, D is TRBD2 (5 bases). Germline CDR1 and CDR2: SGDLS and YYNGEE. This CDR3 is built from 14 residues. Trimming shortened V by 2 bases and J by 4 bases, and 11 bases separated the two germline ends. Written as DNA, the CDR3 is TGTGCCAGCAGCGTGGAGGCGGGCCCAGATACGCAGTATTTT. It is translated as CASSVEAGPDTQYF. The full variable domain, rest sourced from reference TRBV9 and TRBJ2-3, is DSGVTQTPKHLITATGQRVTLRCSPRSGDLSVYWYQQSLDQGLQFLIQYYNGEERAKGNILERFSAQQFPDLHSELNLSSLELGDSALYFCASSVEAGPDTQYFGPGTRLTVL.

The chain recombines TRBV4-3 with TRBJ1-3; TRBD1 matches 7 bases. Per germline, CDR1 LGHNA and CDR2 YSLEER. This CDR3 is built from 15 residues. The ends lost 5 bases at V and 3 bases at J; junction bases unmatched: 7. The chain's CDR3 is CASSMNWDSGNTIYF. In DNA, the CDR3 is TGCGCCAGCAGCATGAATTGGGACAGTGGAAACACCATATATTTT.

The CDR3 coding sequence is TGTGCCAGCAGTTACGGCGGATCACTCTCCTACGAGCAGTACTTC. Translation: CASSYGGSLSYEQYF. This chain uses TRBV6-6 with TRBJ2-5; D unresolved. Gene TRBJ2-7 matches the end of the DNA better, so the J call may be wrong. The CDR3 loop spans 15 amino acids. Looked up from germline, CDR1 is MNHNY and CDR2 is SVGAGI (reference sequence).